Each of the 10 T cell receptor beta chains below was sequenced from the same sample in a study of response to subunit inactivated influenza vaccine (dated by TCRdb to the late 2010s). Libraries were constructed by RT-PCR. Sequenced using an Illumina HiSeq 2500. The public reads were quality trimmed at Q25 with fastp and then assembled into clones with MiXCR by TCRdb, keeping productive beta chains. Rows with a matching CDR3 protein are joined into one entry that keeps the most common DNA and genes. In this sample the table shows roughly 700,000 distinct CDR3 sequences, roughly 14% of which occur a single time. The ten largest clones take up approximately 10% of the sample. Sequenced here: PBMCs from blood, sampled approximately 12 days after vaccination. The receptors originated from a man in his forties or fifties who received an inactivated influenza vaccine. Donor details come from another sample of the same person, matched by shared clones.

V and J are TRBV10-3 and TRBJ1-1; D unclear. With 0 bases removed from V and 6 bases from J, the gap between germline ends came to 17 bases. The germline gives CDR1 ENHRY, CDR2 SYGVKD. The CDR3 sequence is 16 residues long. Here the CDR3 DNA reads TGTGCCATCAGTGAGTCGGTAGGCGTCGGGAATGCTGAAGCTTTCTTT. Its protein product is CAISESVGVGNAEAFF.

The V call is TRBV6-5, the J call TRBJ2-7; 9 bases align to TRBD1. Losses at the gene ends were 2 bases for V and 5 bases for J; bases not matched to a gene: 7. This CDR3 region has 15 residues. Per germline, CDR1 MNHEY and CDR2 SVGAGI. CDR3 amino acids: CASSYGTGSRDEQYF. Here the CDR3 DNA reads TGTGCCAGCAGTTACGGGACAGGGAGTCGTGACGAGCAGTACTTC.

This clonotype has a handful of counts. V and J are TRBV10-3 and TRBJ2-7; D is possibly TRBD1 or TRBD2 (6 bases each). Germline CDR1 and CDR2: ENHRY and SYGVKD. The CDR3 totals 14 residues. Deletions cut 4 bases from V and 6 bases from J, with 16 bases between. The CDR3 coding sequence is TGTGCCATCAGTGGTGGAGGGGGGCTACGCGAGCAGTACTTC. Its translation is CAISGGGGLREQYF.

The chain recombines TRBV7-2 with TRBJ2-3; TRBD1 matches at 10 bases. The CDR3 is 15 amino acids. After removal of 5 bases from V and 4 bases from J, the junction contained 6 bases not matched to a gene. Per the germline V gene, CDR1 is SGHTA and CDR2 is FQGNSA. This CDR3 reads CASSVDRGRPDTQYF. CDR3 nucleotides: TGTGCCAGCAGCGTAGACAGGGGGCGCCCAGATACGCAGTATTTT.

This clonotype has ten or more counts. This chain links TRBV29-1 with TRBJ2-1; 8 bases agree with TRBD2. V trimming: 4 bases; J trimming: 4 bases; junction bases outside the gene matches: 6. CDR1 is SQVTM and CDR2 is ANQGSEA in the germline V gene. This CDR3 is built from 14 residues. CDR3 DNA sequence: TGCAGCGTTGGACCGGGGGGGCCGTACAATGAGCAGTTCTTC. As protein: CSVGPGGPYNEQFF.

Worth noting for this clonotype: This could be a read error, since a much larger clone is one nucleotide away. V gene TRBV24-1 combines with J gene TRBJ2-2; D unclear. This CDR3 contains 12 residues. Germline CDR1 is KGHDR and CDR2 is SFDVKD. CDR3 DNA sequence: TGTGCCACCACTGATCGGGCCGGGGAGCTGTTTTTT. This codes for CATTDRAGELFF.

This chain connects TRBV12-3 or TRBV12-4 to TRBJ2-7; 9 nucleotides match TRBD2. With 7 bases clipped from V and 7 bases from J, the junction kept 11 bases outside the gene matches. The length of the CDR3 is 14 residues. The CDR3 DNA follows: TGTGCCAGCACCTATTCTGCGGGAGGGAGAGAGCAGTACTTC. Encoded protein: CASTYSAGGREQYF.

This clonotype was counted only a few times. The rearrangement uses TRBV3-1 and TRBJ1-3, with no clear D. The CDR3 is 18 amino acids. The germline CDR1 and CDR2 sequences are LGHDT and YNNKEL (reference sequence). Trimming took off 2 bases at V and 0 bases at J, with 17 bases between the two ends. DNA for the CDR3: TGTGCCAGCAGCCAACTATTCCTCAGTGAAGTCTCTGGAAACACCATATATTTT. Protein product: CASSQLFLSEVSGNTIYF.

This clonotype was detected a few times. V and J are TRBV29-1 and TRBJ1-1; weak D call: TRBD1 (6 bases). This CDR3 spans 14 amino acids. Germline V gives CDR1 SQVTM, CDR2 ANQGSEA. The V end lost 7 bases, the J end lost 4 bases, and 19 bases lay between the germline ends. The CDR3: CSGGGGFMGTEAFF. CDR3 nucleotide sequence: TGCAGCGGGGGAGGGGGTTTTATGGGCACTGAAGCTTTCTTT. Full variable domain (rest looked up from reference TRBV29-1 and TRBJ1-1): SAVISQKPSRDICQRGTSLTIQCQVDSQVTMMFWYRQQPGQSLTLIATANQGSEATYESGFVIDKFPISRPNLTFSTLTVSNMSPEDSSIYLCSGGGGFMGTEAFFGQGTRLTVV.

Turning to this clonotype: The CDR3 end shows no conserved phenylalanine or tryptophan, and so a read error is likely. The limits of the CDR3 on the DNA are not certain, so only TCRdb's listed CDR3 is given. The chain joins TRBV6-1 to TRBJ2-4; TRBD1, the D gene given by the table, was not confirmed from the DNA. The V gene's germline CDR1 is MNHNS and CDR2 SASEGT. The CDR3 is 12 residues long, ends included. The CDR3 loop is CASSEQDRVHTV.